A selection of T cell receptor beta chains follows, all from one sample in a study of shared clonotypes between healthy human individuals. TCRdb's table, derived via immunoSEQ multiplex PCR, lists solely in-frame clones and lacks some. The sample shows 2 million to 2.5 million clones, 85% to 95% of them seen only once. The sample comprised naive CD4+ T cells from PBMCs. The receptor source for this set is a man between 18 and 35 years old in good health. Some clones in this sample may be carry-over from other donors' samples. CDR3s include the opening cysteine and the closing phenylalanine or tryptophan. The D gene is left open where the match is weak. Rows give clone size only sometimes, using once, few, many, or a class for an expanded clone.

v_gene: TRBV7-3; j_gene: TRBJ2-1; d_gene: TRBD1; abundance: .; CDR3aa: CASSLRRTGSYNEQFF; CDR3nt: TGTGCCAGCAGCTTACGTCGGACAGGGTCCTACAATGAGCAGTTCTTC
v_gene: TRBV21-1; j_gene: TRBJ2-1; d_gene: .; abundance: .; CDR3aa: CASSAPGTGRFNEQFF; CDR3nt: TGTGCCAGCAGCGCCCCCGGGACAGGGCGTTTCAATGAGCAGTTCTTC
v_gene: TRBV28; j_gene: TRBJ2-3; d_gene: .; abundance: .; CDR3aa: CASSLPGVVAPSTDTQYF; CDR3nt: TGTGCCAGCAGTTTGCCCGGAGTGGTAGCCCCTAGCACAGATACGCAGTATTTT
v_gene: TRBV9; j_gene: TRBJ1-1; d_gene: .; abundance: .; CDR3aa: CASSVGTLNTEAFF; CDR3nt: TGTGCCAGCAGCGTGGGGACGTTGAACACTGAAGCTTTCTTT
v_gene: TRBV29-1; j_gene: TRBJ1-1; d_gene: .; abundance: .; CDR3aa: CSVFGQWNTEAFF; CDR3nt: TGCAGCGTTTTTGGGCAGTGGAACACTGAAGCTTTCTTT
v_gene: TRBV2; j_gene: TRBJ2-5; d_gene: TRBD1; abundance: .; CDR3aa: CASSRDRRETQYF; CDR3nt: TGTGCCAGCAGTAGGGACAGGAGAGAGACCCAGTACTTC
v_gene: TRBV18; j_gene: TRBJ1-5; d_gene: .; abundance: .; CDR3aa: CASSLNRDGNQPQHF; CDR3nt: TGTGCCAGCTCACTTAACAGGGACGGCAATCAGCCCCAGCATTTT
v_gene: TRBV7-6; j_gene: TRBJ1-1; d_gene: .; abundance: .; CDR3aa: CASSFGRTTEAFF; CDR3nt: TGTGCCAGCAGCTTTGGCCGGACGACTGAAGCTTTCTTT
v_gene: TRBV9; j_gene: TRBJ2-3; d_gene: .; abundance: few; CDR3aa: CASSPGASTDTQYF; CDR3nt: TGTGCCTCCAGCCCGGGGGCTAGCACAGATACGCAGTATTTT
v_gene: TRBV28; j_gene: TRBJ2-7; d_gene: TRBD2; abundance: .; CDR3aa: CASEEPGLVTEQYF; CDR3nt: TGTGCCAGCGAGGAACCGGGACTAGTAACCGAGCAGTACTTC
v_gene: TRBV6-5; j_gene: TRBJ1-1; d_gene: .; abundance: few; CDR3aa: CASTRTGTEAFF; CDR3nt: TGTGCCAGCACCCGTACAGGGACTGAAGCTTTCTTT
v_gene: TRBV7-2; j_gene: TRBJ1-2; d_gene: .; abundance: .; CDR3aa: CASSVTGYYGYTF; CDR3nt: TGTGCCAGCAGCGTGACAGGTTATTATGGCTACACCTTC
v_gene: TRBV6-6; j_gene: TRBJ1-3; d_gene: .; abundance: .; CDR3aa: CASTTQGRGNTIYF; CDR3nt: TGTGCCAGCACCACACAGGGAAGGGGCAACACCATATATTTT
v_gene: TRBV18; j_gene: TRBJ2-1; d_gene: .; abundance: .; CDR3aa: CASSPGGNEQFF; CDR3nt: TGTGCCAGCTCACCCGGGGGCAATGAGCAGTTCTTC
v_gene: TRBV6-5; j_gene: TRBJ2-7; d_gene: .; abundance: .; CDR3aa: CASRRDSSYEQYF; CDR3nt: TGTGCCAGCAGGAGAGACAGCTCCTACGAGCAGTACTTC
v_gene: TRBV29-1; j_gene: TRBJ2-1; d_gene: .; abundance: .; CDR3aa: CSVDFSGNEQFF; CDR3nt: TGCAGCGTTGACTTCTCAGGCAATGAGCAGTTCTTC
v_gene: TRBV18; j_gene: TRBJ1-2; d_gene: .; abundance: .; CDR3aa: CASSPVAGVNYGYTF; CDR3nt: TGTGCCAGCTCACCAGTGGCAGGTGTTAACTATGGCTACACCTTC
v_gene: TRBV6-1; j_gene: TRBJ2-7; d_gene: .; abundance: .; CDR3aa: CASSHPGTPYEQYF; CDR3nt: TGTGCCAGCAGCCACCCGGGAACCCCCTACGAGCAGTACTTC